This entry is about one TCR beta chain. The record originates from a study of technical replicates of blood from a few donors. Assay: immunoSEQ multiplex PCR; the TCRdb copy retains only in-frame clones and omits some. The sample contains approximately 88,000 clones, around 96% of which appear only once. The germline CDR1 and CDR2 sequences are MNHNS and SASEGT. The CDR3 sequence is 16 residues long. V trimming: 4 bases; J trimming: 0 bases; junction bases outside the gene matches: 8. This chain connects TRBV6-1 to TRBJ2-7; 8 nucleotides align to TRBD2. Input material: T cells isolated from PBMCs. The receptor was isolated from a human donor in good health. Written as DNA, the CDR3 is TGTGCCAGCAGTGTAACAAGCGGGGGAACCTCCTACGAGCAGTACTTC. Its translation: CASSVTSGGTSYEQYF.